This T cell receptor beta chain was documented in a study of shared clonotypes between healthy human individuals (dated by TCRdb to the early 2020s). At the level of the whole study: A couple of women and three men aged 18 to 49 years were included in the cohort. For each donor, CD4 naive and CD4 memory were each given three plates, CD8 naive was given two plates, and CD8 memory was given one plate. To estimate repertoire size and how much clonotype sharing occurs between individuals, the study deeply sequenced the blood TCR repertoires of several healthy adults. Libraries were prepared and TCR repertoires were sequenced by different laboratories using diverse techniques, in order to increase sequencing depth and limit assay-specific biases. Between about 0.8 and 9 billion PBMCs per donor were obtained by leukapheresis.

CD8 naive samples consisted of CD45RO-negative cells that were positively selected for CCR7, yielding a CD45RA+CCR7+ population without TemRA cells. Healthy HIV-negative adults with no recently reported acute infections or vaccinations were included as donors. Every donor was a Caucasian adult living in Nashville, Tennessee, USA. After blood collection by leukapheresis, PBMCs were isolated using Ficoll-Histopaque density gradient centrifugation and then cryopreserved in the vapor phase of liquid nitrogen. Analytical flow cytometry was used to check the purity and quantity of each magnetically sorted T cell population. Each sorted fraction had its genomic DNA isolated and then quantified by UV absorbance on a Nanodrop 2000c. The study at large found these results: Rarefaction of sorted-subset datasets indicated incomplete sequencing despite the large sequencing depth. Larger estimated clonotype richness was generally found for naive subsets than for memory subsets. Across a handful of donors, about 5.2% of naive CD4, roughly 3.5% of naive CD8, around 2.5% of memory CD4, and over 0.35% of memory CD8 clonotypes were shared. Because the study included a small number of donors, the genetic and exposure-history diversity represented was limited. Sampling was restricted to blood, and TCR repertoires in tissue are likely to differ from TCR repertoires in blood. Based on pairwise subsampling, the degree of clonotype sharing among donors was expected to be affected by sequencing depth. Compared with non-shared clonotypes, the clonotypes found in all four sorted-subset donors had higher generation probabilities.

On this clone itself: The antigen it recognizes is unknown. Base-call qualities are not available, and no considerably larger clone is one nucleotide away.

In the germline V gene (reference sequence), CDR1 corresponds to MNHEY and CDR2 to SMNVEV. The cysteine opens and the phenylalanine closes a CDR3 of 15 amino acids. Only the CDR3 part of the read is kept: 45 bases, read in frame from the first base. V loses 1 base, J loses 1 base, and the germline ends lie 8 bases apart. Using the deep immunoSEQ assay, TCR CDR3 regions were amplified from genomic DNA by multiplex PCR. Extracted genomic DNA from each cell subset was spread evenly across all wells of several immunoSEQ 96-well plates, with each plate serving as a replicate. For sorted subsets, 200 to 250 ng genomic DNA, equal to 25,000 to 35,000 T cell genomes, was loaded into each replicate PCR. Purified libraries were quantified with a Qubit 3.0 fluorometer, sized on a Bioanalyzer 2100, and re-quantified with the KAPA Library Quantification kit. Every immunoSEQ 96-well plate was sequenced on a separate single-read 150-cycle Illumina NextSeq 550 flow cell. In the authors' own workflow: The immunoSEQ output contained only junctional sequences without quality scores, so filtering could not match that applied to full-length reads. To assign V/J genes and CDR3, sequences were annotated using PyIR, a Python wrapper for IgBLAST v1.9, with IMGT germline references. Reads were removed for weak V/J assignments (E-value above 1e-6), missing CDR3, stop codons, out-of-frame junctions, or ambiguous translated residues. A V3J clonotype was defined by an identical inferred V gene, J gene, and CDR3 amino acid sequence. To compute the percentage overlap between repertoires, the number of shared unique clonotypes was divided by the size of the smaller repertoire. Repertoire richness was assessed with RTK rarefaction, the Chao1 estimator, and Recon v2.1 estimates of unobserved clonotypes. For all TCRbeta clonotypes obtained by the gDNA method from a few donors, generation probabilities were computed with OLGA. TCRdb obtained this table from immuneACCESS and retained in-frame rearrangements with V and J assigned. These tables miss some clones; where compared with another copy, unresolved V genes account for less than half of the shortfall, and the remainder is unexplained. V and J calls plus clone size are reproduced from that table; the DNA served to infer D and trimming. The sample profile shows approximately 1.9 million clones; roughly 93% of them were found once. The ten largest clonotypes hold under 2% of the sample.

Sequences were obtained from naive CD8+ T cells from PBMCs. Per the publication, the cell subset or site label means: CD45RA+CCR7+. The rearranged segments are TRBV27 and TRBJ2-1; no D segment can be confidently identified. The sequence was collected from a man younger than 35 in good health. Some clones in this sample may be carry-over from other donors' samples. This receptor carries the CDR3 CASSLWATSYNEQFF. The nucleotide sequence is given as TGTGCCAGCAGTTTATGGGCGACGTCCTACAATGAGCAGTTCTTC.